The 20 T cell receptor beta chains below come from one sample, sequenced in a study of cytomegalovirus exposure and HLA in healthy donors (TCRdb year 2017). Receptor amplification or capture employed the immunoSEQ multiplex PCR assay. The multiplex PCR relied on a mix of 60 forward primers for TCR Vbeta segments and 13 reverse primers for TCR Jbeta segments. The clones in this table, taken by TCRdb from immuneACCESS, are in-frame only. Not every clone is retained; where verified, under half of the shortfall comes from an unresolved V gene, and the cause of the rest is unknown. Counted in this sample were roughly 200,000 clones; around 73% of them appeared once. The ten largest clones capture 2.9% of the sample. Input material: PBMCs. The receptors derive from a woman aged 25 to 45 in good health and CMV-seronegative.

The V call is TRBV7-2, the J call TRBJ1-4; D gene uncertain. The germline V gene encodes CDR1 SGHTA and CDR2 FQGNSA. The CDR3 is made up of 16 amino acids. Trimming took off 5 bases at V and 3 bases at J, with 16 bases between the two ends. The CDR3 protein is CASSPQNTRANEKLFF. DNA of the CDR3: TGTGCCAGCAGCCCTCAGAACACACGGGCTAATGAAAAACTGTTTTTT.

The chain links TRBV13 to TRBJ2-5; possibly TRBD2 for D (5 bases). Trimming removed 3 bases from V and 7 bases from J, with 12 bases in between. Germline V gene lookup returns CDR1 PRHDT and CDR2 FYEKMQ (reference sequence). CDR3 length: 13 amino acids. The CDR3 is CASSFETRGTQYF. CDR3 DNA: TGTGCCAGCAGCTTCGAAACTCGGGGGACCCAGTACTTC.

This sequence joins TRBV7-8 and TRBJ1-2; possibly TRBD1 for D (5 bases). Germline CDR1 reads SGHVS; CDR2 reads FQNEAQ. This CDR3 spans 13 amino acids. Between the trimmed V and J ends, which lost 5 bases and 7 bases, there was a span of 14 bases. The DNA for the CDR3 is TGTGCCAGCAGCAGTCGGTTAGGGGCTGGCTACACCTTC. Encoded protein: CASSSRLGAGYTF.

CDR3 sequence reads: CASSPRLAGRLQETQYF. The CDR3 DNA follows: TGTGCCAGCAGCCCCCGGCTAGCGGGTAGACTGCAAGAGACCCAGTACTTC. The chain recombines TRBV7-9 with TRBJ2-5, with TRBD2 matching 8 bases. V lost 5 bases to trimming and J lost 2 bases; unmatched junction nucleotides: 13. Per the germline V gene, CDR1 is SEHNR and CDR2 is FQNEAQ (reference sequence). The CDR3 is 17 amino acids.

The V and J genes are TRBV5-1 and TRBJ1-1, with D perhaps matching TRBD1 (6 bases). The V gene lost 4 bases and the J gene lost 4 bases, with 14 bases spanning the gap. CDR1 and CDR2 from the germline V gene are SGHRS and YFSETQ. This CDR3 has 14 amino acids. The CDR3 protein is CASSPQGLGTEAFF. The CDR3 region has the DNA TGCGCCAGCAGCCCACAGGGTTTGGGCACTGAAGCTTTCTTT.

V gene TRBV2 combines with J gene TRBJ1-3; possibly TRBD1 for D (6 bases). Germline V gene sequence: CDR1 SNHLY, CDR2 FYNNEI. This CDR3 region has 15 residues. V was shortened by 6 bases and J by 3 bases, with 15 bases between the two germline ends. The CDR3 loop reads CASSPGGAVGNTIYF. DNA of the CDR3: TGTGCCAGCAGCCCGGGGGGGGCGGTTGGAAACACCATATATTTT.

V gene TRBV14 combines with J gene TRBJ1-1; no clear D gene. Trimming stripped 2 bases from V and 1 base from J, with 8 bases between. The CDR3 has 14 amino acids. Per germline, CDR1 SGHDN and CDR2 FVKESK. The CDR3 DNA follows: TGTGCCAGCAGCCAACGAACTTCGAACACTGAAGCTTTCTTT. This codes for CASSQRTSNTEAFF. Filled out from reference TRBV14 and TRBJ1-1, the complete variable domain reads EAGVTQFPSHSVIEKGQTVTLRCDPISGHDNLYWYRRVMGKEIKFLLHFVKESKQDESGMPNNRFLAERTGGTYSTLKVQPAELEDSGVYFCASSQRTSNTEAFFGQGTRLTVV.

The genes are TRBV4-1 and TRBJ2-5; D is ambiguous. The CDR3 length is 15 residues. CDR1 MGHRA and CDR2 YSYEKL come from the germline V gene. V was trimmed by 3 bases and J by 1 base, leaving 12 bases between them. CDR3 in amino acids: CASSQAITAQETQYF. The CDR3 coding sequence is TGCGCCAGCAGCCAGGCAATTACCGCCCAAGAGACCCAGTACTTC.

V and J are TRBV19 and TRBJ2-7; no clear D gene. Germline CDR1 and CDR2: LNHDA and SQIVND (reference sequence). The CDR3 length is 12 residues. V lost 3 bases, J lost 5 bases, and 8 bases lay in between. CDR3 DNA sequence: TGTGCCAGTAGTATGCGGAGAGACGAGCAGTACTTC. Protein: CASSMRRDEQYF.

The chain joins TRBV7-9 to TRBJ2-7; the D gene is possibly TRBD1 (5 bases). V lost 5 bases and J lost 6, with 11 bases in between. CDR3 length: 12 residues. CDR1 SEHNR and CDR2 FQNEAQ come from the germline V gene (reference sequence). CDR3 DNA sequence: TGTGCCAGCAGCCCGACAGTGGGCGAGCAGTACTTC. It is translated as CASSPTVGEQYF.

The chain recombines TRBV6-5 with TRBJ2-1, with TRBD1 as a possible D gene (6 bases). This CDR3 is built from 15 residues. Germline V gives CDR1 MNHEY, CDR2 SVGAGI. Trimming cost V 6 bases and J 4 bases, with 16 bases left between them. The CDR3 sequence: CASRPSRGPYNEQFF. CDR3 nucleotide sequence: TGTGCCAGCAGACCATCCAGGGGACCTTACAATGAGCAGTTCTTC.

The rearrangement uses TRBV27 and TRBJ2-3; TRBD2 matches 11 bases. Germline CDR1 MNHEY, CDR2 SMNVEV (reference sequence). V was clipped by 4 bases and J by 2 bases; unmatched bases: 11. CDR3 size: 18 residues. The CDR3 nucleotides are TGTGCCAGCAGTTCTCGGACTAGCGGGCCTATCCTCACAGATACGCAGTATTTT. Protein product: CASSSRTSGPILTDTQYF.

Regarding this clone: Other nucleotide sequences in the sample specify the same CDR3. CDR3 in amino acids: CASSARGQGADEQFF. The CDR3, as DNA: TGTGCCAGCAGCGCCCGGGGACAGGGGGCCGATGAGCAGTTCTTC. The rearrangement uses TRBV9 and TRBJ2-1; TRBD1 matches 12 bases. Germline CDR1 SGDLS, CDR2 YYNGEE. V shed 3 bases, J shed 8 bases, and the junction held 6 bases outside the gene matches. The CDR3 is made up of 15 amino acids.

The rearrangement uses TRBV7-2 and TRBJ2-7, with D possibly TRBD2 on 6 matching bases. V was pared by 1 base and J by 6 bases, with 13 bases between. The V gene's germline CDR1 is SGHTA and CDR2 FQGNSA. CDR3 size: 14 residues. CDR3 protein: CASSLDSAGLEQYF. In DNA form, the CDR3 reads TGTGCCAGCAGCTTAGATTCGGCGGGGCTCGAGCAGTACTTC. The complete variable domain, with remaining parts taken from reference TRBV7-2 and TRBJ2-7, reads GAGVSQSPSNKVTEKGKDVELRCDPISGHTALYWYRQSLGQGLEFLIYFQGNSAPDKSGLPSDRFSAERTGGSVSTLTIQRTQQEDSAVYLCASSLDSAGLEQYFGPGTRLTVT.

The genes are TRBV21-1 and TRBJ1-5. TRBV21-1 is a recognized pseudogene. This CDR3 has 12 residues. CDR3 region: CASSRGASPQHF. Here the CDR3 DNA reads TGTGCCAGCAGCCGGGGAGCAAGTCCCCAGCATTTT.

This clone has only one observation. The chain uses TRBV4-2 and TRBJ1-2, with D tentatively TRBD1 (6 bases). In germline, CDR1 is LGHNA, CDR2 YNFKEQ. The CDR3 runs to 13 residues. V lost 0 bases and J lost 8, with 10 bases in between. The CDR3 DNA follows: TGTGCCAGCAGCCAAGATCTTAGGGGGGGCTACACCTTC. Protein product: CASSQDLRGGYTF.

This chain joins TRBV5-1 and TRBJ1-3, with 8 nucleotides matching TRBD1. In germline, CDR1 is SGHRS, CDR2 YFSETQ. The length of the CDR3 is 13 residues. After removal of 4 bases from V and 6 bases from J, the junction contained 3 bases not matched to a gene. This chain's CDR3 is CASSVDRENTIYF. The CDR3, as DNA: TGCGCCAGCAGCGTGGACAGGGAAAACACCATATATTTT.

V and J are TRBV10-3 and TRBJ2-5, with 10 nucleotides matching TRBD2. After removal of 10 bases from V and 4 bases from J, the junction contained 9 bases not matched to a gene. Germline-derived CDR1 and CDR2 are ENHRY and SYGVKD. The CDR3 runs to 14 residues. The DNA for the CDR3 is TGTGCCAGCGGGTCTAGCGGGGGAGGAGAGACCCAGTACTTC. Protein: CASGSSGGGETQYF.

The CDR3 coding sequence is TGTGCCAGCAGCTTCACGGGACAGGGGAATGAAAAACTGTTTTTT. As protein: CASSFTGQGNEKLFF. This chain connects TRBV7-9 to TRBJ1-4; TRBD1 matches at 10 bases. After removal of 3 bases from V and 5 bases from J, the junction contained 3 bases not matched to a gene. The CDR3 covers 15 residues. The germline V gene encodes CDR1 SEHNR and CDR2 FQNEAQ (reference sequence).

The chain employs TRBV5-1 and TRBJ1-1, with TRBD1 identical over 10 bases. This CDR3 has 16 residues. Trimming at V came to 4 bases and at J to 3 bases, leaving 9 bases not matched to a gene. CDR1 is SGHRS and CDR2 is YFSETQ in the germline V gene. CDR3 in amino acids: CASSGGQGVSYTEAFF. As DNA, the CDR3 is TGCGCCAGCAGCGGTGGACAGGGGGTTTCATACACTGAAGCTTTCTTT.